The clone carrying this TCR beta chain has only one observation. Trimming removed 8 bases from V and 2 bases from J; junction bases left unmatched: 12. CDR1 and CDR2 (germline): LNHDA, SQIVND (reference sequence). There are 18 residues in the CDR3. The data were produced by immunoSEQ multiplex PCR, yet TCRdb's version contains in-frame clones alone and is incomplete. The sample lists under 80,000 clones, 85% to 90% occurring once. The data were taken from a study of blood T cell repertoires in COVID-19. At the level of the study: COVID-19 samples from acute and convalescent phases originated in the United States, Italy and Spain. The analysed material was cDNA or gDNA that came from T cells, B-cell-depleted T cells, or PBMCs.

Sequenced input: peripheral blood. The V gene is TRBV19, the J gene TRBJ2-6, with 10 bases lining up with TRBD1. The TCR was taken from an elderly woman with active COVID-19. This CDR3 reads CASHPLRQGATGANVLTF. CDR3 nucleotides: TGTGCCAGTCACCCCCTTCGACAGGGGGCGACTGGGGCCAACGTCCTGACTTTC.